The 27 T cell receptor beta chains below were found in one sample sequenced in a study of blood T cell repertoires in COVID-19. Clones were sequenced by immunoSEQ multiplex PCR, and TCRdb holds only the in-frame ones, with some missing. The sample lists over 150,000 clones, under 90% seen once, with approximately 3% in the top ten. What was sequenced was PBMCs or T cells enriched from blood (not recorded which). These receptors originate from a woman aged 60 to 75 who had recovered from COVID-19.

V and J are TRBV3-1 (or the pseudogene TRBV3-2) and TRBJ1-1; D uncertain. Trimming left V 8 bases short and J 1 base short, with 8 bases between. CDR1 is LGHDT and CDR2 is YNNKEL in the germline V gene (reference sequence). The CDR3 runs 12 residues. The CDR3 DNA is TGTGCCAGCGGGCGGGAGAACACTGAAGCTTTCTTT. The encoded protein is CASGRENTEAFF.

V and J are TRBV29-1 and TRBJ1-2; 7 bases match TRBD1. CDR3 size: 12 residues. Germline CDR1 reads SQVTM; CDR2 reads ANQGSEA. Unmatched junction bases numbered 5, after V lost 6 bases and J lost 4 bases. The CDR3 region is CSVFGTAYGYTF. In DNA, the CDR3 is TGCAGCGTCTTCGGGACAGCCTATGGCTACACCTTC. The full variable domain, rest sourced from reference TRBV29-1 and TRBJ1-2, is SAVISQKPSRDICQRGTSLTIQCQVDSQVTMMFWYRQQPGQSLTLIATANQGSEATYESGFVIDKFPISRPNLTFSTLTVSNMSPEDSSIYLCSVFGTAYGYTFGSGTRLTVV.

This clone was counted only a few times. The chain is built from TRBV30 and TRBJ2-2; 9 nucleotides align to TRBD1. The CDR3 has 16 residues. The germline gives CDR1 GTSNPN, CDR2 SVGIG (reference sequence). J lost 3 bases, V lost 3 bases, and 8 bases had no gene match. The CDR3 loop is CAWSPGQGLYTGELFF. The DNA of the CDR3 is TGTGCCTGGAGCCCGGGACAGGGTCTTTACACCGGGGAGCTGTTTTTT.

This clone appeared a few times. The CDR3 nucleotides read TGTGCCAGCGGGGGACAGGGTGTGGACGAGCAGTACTTC. Protein product: CASGGQGVDEQYF. The rearrangement uses TRBV27 and TRBJ2-7, with TRBD1 matching 9 bases. Trimming at V came to 8 bases and at J to 5 bases, leaving 7 bases not matched to a gene. The length of the CDR3 is 13 residues. Looked up from germline, CDR1 is MNHEY and CDR2 is SMNVEV (reference sequence).

The rearrangement links TRBV7-9 to TRBJ1-2; D is possibly TRBD1 (5 bases). The ends were cut back, 2 bases at V and 1 base at J, with 11 bases in the middle. Per germline, CDR1 SEHNR and CDR2 FQNEAQ (reference sequence). The CDR3 totals 15 residues. The CDR3: CASSLTRGLNYGYTF. The CDR3 DNA reads as TGTGCCAGCAGCTTAACGAGGGGACTTAACTATGGCTACACCTTC.

V is TRBV11-3 and J is TRBJ1-6; TRBD1 aligns across 8 bases. Germline V gives CDR1 SGHNT, CDR2 YENEEA. This CDR3 is 19 amino acids long. J lost 6 bases, V lost 4 bases, and 17 bases had no gene match. Written as DNA, the CDR3 is TGTGCCAGCAGCTCGATGGTGAGCAGGGGGCAGGTTTTTAATTCACCCCTCCACTTT. Its protein product is CASSSMVSRGQVFNSPLHF.

The chain employs TRBV7-8 and TRBJ1-1; 7 nucleotides align to TRBD1. Germline-derived CDR1 and CDR2 are SGHVS and FQNEAQ. J lost 2 bases, V lost 5 bases, and 8 bases had no gene match. The CDR3 loop spans 15 amino acids. CDR3 sequence (DNA): TGTGCCAGCAGCCGCACCGGACAGGATAACACTGAAGCTTTCTTT. It translates to CASSRTGQDNTEAFF. Filled out from reference TRBV7-8 and TRBJ1-1, the complete variable domain reads GAGVSQSPRYKVAKRGQDVALRCDPISGHVSLFWYQQALGQGPEFLTYFQNEAQLDKSGLPSDRFFAERPEGSVSTLKIQRTQQEDSAVYLCASSRTGQDNTEAFFGQGTRLTVV.

This clone was seen more than once but under ten times. The rearrangement links TRBV7-2 to TRBJ1-4; D remains ambiguous. V was shortened by 5 bases and J by 7 bases, with 14 bases between the two germline ends. The CDR3 spans 14 residues. From germline, CDR1 is SGHTA and CDR2 FQGNSA. The CDR3 region has the DNA TGTGCCAGCAGCCCCATCCGGGGAAGTGAAAAACTGTTTTTT. Its translation is CASSPIRGSEKLFF. The full variable domain, completed using reference TRBV7-2 and TRBJ1-4, is GAGVSQSPSNKVTEKGKDVELRCDPISGHTALYWYRQSLGQGLEFLIYFQGNSAPDKSGLPSDRFSAERTGGSVSTLTIQRTQQEDSAVYLCASSPIRGSEKLFFGSGTQLSVL.

This chain links TRBV13 with TRBJ1-1; TRBD1 agrees at 7 bases. Trimming removed 5 bases from V and 8 bases from J; junction bases left unmatched: 8. This CDR3 has 13 amino acids. The germline V gene has CDR1 PRHDT and CDR2 FYEKMQ (reference sequence). In nucleotides, the CDR3 is TGTGCCAGCAGCCCATCCGGACAGGCGGAAGCTTTCTTT. Translating it yields CASSPSGQAEAFF.

This clone has a single count. The CDR3 is CASSYSVATEQYF. The DNA for the CDR3 is TGTGCCAGCAGTTACTCGGTAGCGACCGAGCAGTACTTC. V gene TRBV6-2 or TRBV6-3 combines with J gene TRBJ2-7; TRBD2 might be the D (5 bases). V lost 0 bases and J lost 6, with 9 bases in between. This CDR3 region has 13 residues. The germline CDR1 and CDR2 sequences are MNHEY and SVGEGT.

This chain connects TRBV2 to TRBJ2-7, with D perhaps matching TRBD1 (5 bases). CDR1 and CDR2 from the germline V gene are SNHLY and FYNNEI. Trimming shortened V by 4 bases and J by 5 bases, and 12 bases separated the two germline ends. CDR3 length: 13 residues. CDR3 sequence: CASSGSGSDEQYF. The CDR3 bases are TGTGCCAGCAGTGGGTCAGGGTCCGACGAGCAGTACTTC.

The chain has TRBV5-1 and TRBJ2-7; D perhaps matches TRBD2 (6 bases). There are 15 residues in the CDR3. Trimming took 0 bases from V and 3 from J, leaving 13 bases between them. Germline V gene data show CDR1 as SGHRS and CDR2 as YFSETQ. The CDR3 here is CASSLVTAGSYEQYF. The CDR3, as DNA: TGCGCCAGCAGCTTGGTTACTGCGGGGAGCTACGAGCAGTACTTC.

Comments on this clone: The likely explanation is a read error, given a far larger clone one base away. Distinct nucleotide sequences in the sample also encode this CDR3. The chain carries TRBV3-1 (or the pseudogene TRBV3-2) and TRBJ2-7, with TRBD1 matching 9 bases. The CDR3 loop spans 13 amino acids. V gave up 4 bases and J gave up 3 bases; unmatched junction bases: 1. The germline CDR1 and CDR2 sequences are LGHDT and YNNKEL (reference sequence). The CDR3: CASSLGQGYEQYF. CDR3 in DNA: TGTGCCAGCAGCCTGGGACAGGGCTACGAGCAGTACTTC.

This clone was detected a few times. The V call is TRBV11-2, the J call TRBJ2-2; TRBD2 matches at 9 bases. Germline trimming cut 5 bases from V and 1 base from J; bases unmatched to any gene: 14. CDR3 length: 19 residues. Germline V lookup: CDR1 SGHAT, CDR2 FQNNGV. The CDR3 here is CASSPRAPGLAMNTGELFF. As DNA, the CDR3 is TGTGCCAGCAGCCCCCGCGCTCCAGGACTAGCGATGAACACCGGGGAGCTGTTTTTT. Variable domain in full (rest from reference TRBV11-2 and TRBJ2-2): EAGVAQSPRYKIIEKRQSVAFWCNPISGHATLYWYQQILGQGPKLLIQFQNNGVVDDSQLPKDRFSAERLKGVDSTLKIQPAKLEDSAVYLCASSPRAPGLAMNTGELFFGEGSRLTVL.

J is TRBJ2-2 and V is TRBV4-1, with 8 bases that match TRBD1. There are 15 residues in the CDR3. Unmatched junction bases numbered 3, after V lost 2 bases and J lost 4 bases. The germline CDR1 and CDR2 sequences are MGHRA and YSYEKL. DNA for the CDR3: TGCGCCAGCAGCCAACCGGGACAGGTCACCGGGGAGCTGTTTTTT. Its translation: CASSQPGQVTGELFF.

This rearrangement joins TRBV19 to TRBJ1-4; tentatively, D is TRBD1 (6 bases). Trimming removed 2 bases from V and 4 bases from J, with 8 bases in between. Germline CDR1 and CDR2: LNHDA and SQIVND (reference sequence). This CDR3 region has 14 residues. The DNA for the CDR3 is TGTGCCAGTAGTATAACAGGGTTTAATGAAAAACTGTTTTTT. Its translation is CASSITGFNEKLFF.

This clone was observed many times. This chain connects TRBV2 to TRBJ1-2; D unclear. This CDR3 region has 13 residues. The V gene's germline CDR1 is SNHLY and CDR2 FYNNEI. V lost 4 bases and J lost 2, with 8 bases in between. The CDR3 sequence: CASSVYGNYGYTF. The CDR3 DNA is TGTGCCAGCAGTGTTTATGGCAACTATGGCTACACCTTC.

The chain employs TRBV12-3 or TRBV12-4 and TRBJ1-1; no clear D gene. The CDR3 is 13 residues long. Between the trimmed V and J ends, which lost 7 bases and 5 bases, there was a span of 14 bases. The CDR3 DNA reads TGTGCCAGCACTTCTCGTCAGCGGACTGAAGCTTTCTTT. It is translated as CASTSRQRTEAFF.

The chain has TRBV19 and TRBJ2-7; TRBD2 is a possible D gene (7 bases). The CDR3 is made up of 16 amino acids. CDR1 LNHDA and CDR2 SQIVND come from the germline V gene (reference sequence). Deletions cut 3 bases from V and 5 bases from J, with 20 bases between. DNA for the CDR3: TGTGCCAGTAGTATTTTGGGGGGGCCAGGTCCCCACGAGCAGTACTTC. It translates to CASSILGGPGPHEQYF.

V is TRBV19 and J is TRBJ1-1, with D maybe TRBD1 (6 bases). The CDR3 is made up of 17 amino acids. Per germline, CDR1 LNHDA and CDR2 SQIVND (reference sequence). V was cut by 6 bases and J by 1 base, with 21 bases left in between. The CDR3 bases are TGTGCCAGTAGCAAGTCGGACAGAGGAAAGGGGAACACTGAAGCTTTCTTT. The encoded protein is CASSKSDRGKGNTEAFF.

This sequence joins TRBV30 and TRBJ2-7, with 9 bases lining up with TRBD2. The CDR3 consists of 14 residues. From germline, CDR1 is GTSNPN and CDR2 SVGIG (reference sequence). The V and J ends lost 2 bases and 11 bases, in that order; junction bases with no gene match: 13. The CDR3 DNA reads TGTGCCTGGAGTCAAAAAAATGCGGGGGGGCAAGAGTACTTC. Protein sequence: CAWSQKNAGGQEYF.

The chain uses TRBV2 and TRBJ2-2, with D maybe TRBD1 (5 bases). This CDR3 contains 18 residues. The V end was cut by 7 bases, the J end by 5 bases, with 26 bases between. Germline V lookup: CDR1 SNHLY, CDR2 FYNNEI. CDR3 protein: CASKDPGSAGIRTGELFF. The CDR3, as DNA: TGTGCCAGCAAGGACCCAGGTTCGGCAGGGATAAGGACCGGGGAGCTGTTTTTT.

J is TRBJ2-5 and V is TRBV4-1, with 10 nucleotides matching TRBD2. This CDR3 region has 17 residues. With V trimmed by 0 bases and J by 2 bases, 6 bases remained unmatched. The V gene's germline CDR1 is MGHRA and CDR2 YSYEKL. The CDR3 reads CASSQDSSGGVQETQYF. The CDR3 nucleotides read TGCGCCAGCAGCCAAGATTCTAGCGGGGGTGTACAAGAGACCCAGTACTTC.

The genes are TRBV19 and TRBJ1-2; D gene ambiguous. The CDR3 totals 12 residues. The germline V gene encodes CDR1 LNHDA and CDR2 SQIVND (reference sequence). Trimming shortened V by 9 bases and J by 7 bases, and 15 bases separated the two germline ends. CDR3 DNA sequence: TGTGCCAGCAACCTCGGACTCTCTGGCTACACCTTC. Protein product: CASNLGLSGYTF.

This clone came up once. J is TRBJ2-5 and V is TRBV27; TRBD2 might be the D (6 bases). Trimming stripped 3 bases from V and 3 bases from J, with 14 bases between. This CDR3 is built from 15 residues. In germline, CDR1 is MNHEY, CDR2 SMNVEV (reference sequence). The CDR3 loop is CASSFGVGGKETQYF. The CDR3 bases are TGTGCCAGCAGTTTTGGGGTTGGCGGGAAAGAGACCCAGTACTTC.

This chain joins TRBV2 and TRBJ2-5, with D perhaps TRBD2 (6 bases). This CDR3 region has 14 residues. Germline values: CDR1 SNHLY, CDR2 FYNNEI. V lost 5 bases, J lost 5 bases, and 15 bases lay in between. The CDR3 coding sequence is TGTGCCAGCAGTTTCGAGCGGGTTAGGGAGACCCAGTACTTC. Amino acids: CASSFERVRETQYF.

The rearrangement links TRBV30 to TRBJ2-2; 8 bases agree with TRBD2. The J segment lost 6 bases and the V segment lost 5 bases, leaving 2 bases of the junction unmatched. Germline loops: CDR1 GTSNPN, CDR2 SVGIG (reference sequence). CDR3 length: 12 amino acids. Here the CDR3 reads CAWETSAGELFF. In DNA, the CDR3 is TGTGCCTGGGAGACTAGCGCCGGGGAGCTGTTTTTT.